The rows below give T cell receptor beta chains drawn from one sample of a study of a mutant IDH1 vaccine in newly diagnosed glioma. Sequencing used immunoSEQ multiplex PCR; TCRdb keeps in-frame clones, though not all of them. The sample consists of tens of thousands of clones, approximately 80% of them appearing once. No antigen has been identified for these receptors. Sequencing was performed on PBMCs, taken from a glioma patient whose treatment included an IDH1 peptide vaccine. The receptors stem from a woman between 18 and 30 years old with glioma. Both conserved end residues are part of each CDR3. A D gene is named only where the DNA matches it firmly.

CDR3,D,J,V
CASSLDRGNTIYF,TRBD1,TRBJ1-3,TRBV2
CASSPGVQSSTDTQYF,-,TRBJ2-3,TRBV27
CASSPRRAGTGDGYTF,TRBD1,TRBJ1-2,TRBV5-1
CASSRTGAKNTEAFF,TRBD1,TRBJ1-1,TRBV6-5
CASSLAGRQRGTDTQYF,-,TRBJ2-3,TRBV5-1
CSVEPSPKDGYTF,-,TRBJ1-2,TRBV29-1
CAWRRGVGGNEQFF,TRBD2,TRBJ2-1,TRBV30
CATSRGFQGTEAFF,-,TRBJ1-1,TRBV15
CASSETGLDNSPLHF,-,TRBJ1-6,TRBV6-1
CASSPRQGWYTEAFF,-,TRBJ1-1,TRBV21-1
CASSPDRGNTEAFF,-,TRBJ1-1,TRBV18
CASSLTGHQETQYF,TRBD1,TRBJ2-5,TRBV19
CASSLVDNQPQHF,-,TRBJ1-5,TRBV7-9
CASSQVTRDGRNEKLFF,-,TRBJ1-4,TRBV4-3
CASSFGNPGVEKLFF,-,TRBJ1-4,TRBV4-2
CASSLESTGELFF,-,TRBJ2-2,TRBV11-3
CASSSQRNTEAFF,-,TRBJ1-1,TRBV18
CASSQDWRMRGENTEAFF,-,TRBJ1-1,TRBV4-1
CASSTFPAGGNTGELFF,TRBD2,TRBJ2-2,TRBV6-4
CASSQPGPGHQPQHF,-,TRBJ1-5,TRBV18
CASSVQGGTRETQYF,-,TRBJ2-5,TRBV9
CAWSSRYSQETQYF,-,TRBJ2-5,TRBV30
CASNNGRGETYGYTF,-,TRBJ1-2,TRBV6-5
CASSQDRVGLAEAFF,TRBD1,TRBJ1-1,TRBV7-2
CEVPGLAGEKLTGELFF,TRBD2,TRBJ2-2,TRBV5-6
CASSVANSGGPGEQYF,TRBD2,TRBJ2-7,TRBV9
CASSPPGQYNEQFF,TRBD1,TRBJ2-1,TRBV28
CASSLIGGYEQYF,-,TRBJ2-7,TRBV9
CASTGQNRQNIQYF,-,TRBJ2-4,TRBV2
CATLQDSGAFF,-,TRBJ1-1,TRBV6-5
CSAAPQPGSPRNEQFF,-,TRBJ2-1,TRBV29-1
CASSYLLEGQFF,-,TRBJ2-1,TRBV7-2
CASSAPWQAGINYGYTF,-,TRBJ1-2,TRBV25-1
CASSPLILDGASTDTQYF,-,TRBJ2-3,TRBV4-3
CASSEEVGDMYYGYTF,-,TRBJ1-2,TRBV6-1
CASSARLGGNTGELFF,-,TRBJ2-2,TRBV28
CASSLTGSSGNTIYF,-,TRBJ1-3,TRBV7-3
CASSGSGLSNTGELFF,-,TRBJ2-2,TRBV25-1
CASSYSGLAGSDTQYF,TRBD2,TRBJ2-3,TRBV6-5
CSVEVSKGSTGTYEQYF,-,TRBJ2-7,TRBV29-1
CATSSVPGLADEQYF,TRBD2,TRBJ2-7,TRBV15
CASSLVGTSSYNEQFF,-,TRBJ2-1,TRBV13
CASSVGDTEAFF,-,TRBJ1-1,TRBV7-9